These 15 T cell receptor beta chains were sequenced from one sample in a study of monozygotic twins with inflammatory bowel disease. TCRdb reprocessed the 5' RACE reads and stores each CDR3 protein as one record, lacking DNA. In all, the sample yields fewer than 550,000 distinct CDR3 sequences. The sequenced sample was blood. Receptors originate from a human donor with ulcerative colitis or Crohn's disease, or a healthy co-twin of an affected twin (not recorded which).

The V call is TRBV14, the J call TRBJ1-2; without DNA, the TCRdb call of TRBD1 cannot be checked. There are 15 residues in the CDR3. The germline CDR1 and CDR2 sequences are SGHDN and FVKESK. CDR3 region: CASSRISDSLYGYTF.

This chain links TRBV28 with TRBJ2-7. The CDR3 consists of 14 residues. Germline-derived CDR1 and CDR2 are MDHEN and SYDVKM. The CDR3 region is CASSFGGPVVEQYF.

The CDR3 sequence is CASSPGGSWVTEAFF. The rearrangement links TRBV28 to TRBJ1-1; TCRdb returns TRBD1, unconfirmable since there is no DNA. CDR1 MDHEN and CDR2 SYDVKM come from the germline V gene. The CDR3 extends over 15 amino acids.

The chain recombines TRBV20-1 with TRBJ2-4; without DNA, the TCRdb call of TRBD1 cannot be checked. This CDR3 spans 14 amino acids. Germline loops: CDR1 DFQATT, CDR2 SNEGSKA (reference sequence). CDR3 region: CSARDDRAKNIQYF.

The chain recombines TRBV11-2 with TRBJ2-1; TCRdb's D call, TRBD2, is unchecked because there is no DNA. Germline loops: CDR1 SGHAT, CDR2 FQNNGV. This CDR3 is 17 amino acids long. CDR3 residues: CASSLPARGLQHNEQFF.

This rearrangement joins TRBV7-6 to TRBJ1-2. From germline, CDR1 is SGHVS and CDR2 FNYEAQ. The CDR3 loop spans 16 amino acids. The CDR3 sequence: CASSLDMGSRGYGYTF. The whole variable domain, remainder taken from reference TRBV7-6 and TRBJ1-2, is GAGVSQSPRYKVTKRGQDVALRCDPISGHVSLYWYRQALGQGPEFLTYFNYEAQQDKSGLPNDRFSAERPEGSISTLTIQRTEQRDSAMYRCASSLDMGSRGYGYTFGSGTRLTVV.

J is TRBJ1-3 and V is TRBV5-1; TCRdb reports TRBD1, a call that lacks DNA to check it against. This CDR3 spans 15 amino acids. The germline gives CDR1 SGHRS, CDR2 YFSETQ. The CDR3 spells CASSLDPGTGNTIYF. The variable domain in full, with the rest retrieved from reference TRBV5-1 and TRBJ1-3, is KAGVTQTPRYLIKTRGQQVTLSCSPISGHRSVSWYQQTPGQGLQFLFEYFSETQRNKGNFPGRFSGRQFSNSRSEMNVSTLELGDSALYLCASSLDPGTGNTIYFGEGSWLTVV.

This chain uses TRBV10-3 with TRBJ2-5; no DNA is available, so the TRBD2 call from TCRdb remains unchecked. The CDR3 runs to 16 residues. Germline values: CDR1 ENHRY, CDR2 SYGVKD. The CDR3 reads CAISAGTSGGRETQYF.

The chain links TRBV10-3 to TRBJ2-3; TCRdb calls TRBD1, which cannot be checked without DNA. Germline V lookup: CDR1 ENHRY, CDR2 SYGVKD. CDR3 length: 19 residues. CDR3 residues: CAIKAGNPTGGQGLDTQYF.

V and J are TRBV7-3 and TRBJ2-2; there is no DNA to check the TCRdb D call of TRBD1. CDR1 is SGHTA and CDR2 is FQGTGA in the germline V gene. The CDR3 loop spans 13 amino acids. CDR3 region: CASRGQDSGELFF.

V and J are TRBV12-3 or TRBV12-4 and TRBJ2-2; TCRdb gives TRBD2 as the D gene, but with no DNA this cannot be confirmed. This CDR3 is built from 17 residues. The CDR3: CASSFPAAAINTGELFF.

The CDR3 reads CASSPRTSGNPTDTQYF. The J gene is TRBJ2-3, the V gene TRBV11-3; TCRdb lists TRBD2, though no DNA is available to test this call. This CDR3 is built from 17 residues. Germline CDR1 and CDR2: SGHNT and YENEEA.

The V call is TRBV12-3 or TRBV12-4, the J call TRBJ2-7; lacking DNA, the TRBD2 call made by TCRdb goes unchecked. This CDR3 region has 17 residues. The CDR3 loop is CASSLASGSAISYEQYF.

The chain carries TRBV5-5 and TRBJ2-7; the D call of TRBD2 rests on TCRdb alone, since no DNA is present to check it. CDR1 and CDR2 (germline): SGHKS, YYEKEE (reference sequence). The CDR3 loop spans 15 amino acids. CDR3 in amino acids: CASSLTAQPQGEQYF.

The chain joins TRBV28 to TRBJ2-1; lacking DNA, the TRBD1 call made by TCRdb goes unchecked. Germline lookup yields CDR1 MDHEN and CDR2 SYDVKM. The CDR3 loop spans 16 amino acids. CDR3 sequence: CASSLWGGTHNNEQFF.